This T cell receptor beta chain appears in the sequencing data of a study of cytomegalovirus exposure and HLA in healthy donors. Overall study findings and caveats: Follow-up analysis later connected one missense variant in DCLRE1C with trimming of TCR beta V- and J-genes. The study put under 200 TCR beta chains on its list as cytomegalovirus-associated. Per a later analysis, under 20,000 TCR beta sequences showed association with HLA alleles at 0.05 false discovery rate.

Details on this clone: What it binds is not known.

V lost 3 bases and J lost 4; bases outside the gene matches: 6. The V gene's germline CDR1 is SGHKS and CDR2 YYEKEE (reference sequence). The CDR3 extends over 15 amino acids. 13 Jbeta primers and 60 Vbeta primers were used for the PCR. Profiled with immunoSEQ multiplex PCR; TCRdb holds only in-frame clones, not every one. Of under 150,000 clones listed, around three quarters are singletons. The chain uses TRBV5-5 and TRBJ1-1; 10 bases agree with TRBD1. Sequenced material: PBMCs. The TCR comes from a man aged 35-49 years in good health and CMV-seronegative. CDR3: CASSSGQGLSTEAFF. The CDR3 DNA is TGTGCCAGCAGCTCGGGACAGGGGTTGAGCACTGAAGCTTTCTTT.